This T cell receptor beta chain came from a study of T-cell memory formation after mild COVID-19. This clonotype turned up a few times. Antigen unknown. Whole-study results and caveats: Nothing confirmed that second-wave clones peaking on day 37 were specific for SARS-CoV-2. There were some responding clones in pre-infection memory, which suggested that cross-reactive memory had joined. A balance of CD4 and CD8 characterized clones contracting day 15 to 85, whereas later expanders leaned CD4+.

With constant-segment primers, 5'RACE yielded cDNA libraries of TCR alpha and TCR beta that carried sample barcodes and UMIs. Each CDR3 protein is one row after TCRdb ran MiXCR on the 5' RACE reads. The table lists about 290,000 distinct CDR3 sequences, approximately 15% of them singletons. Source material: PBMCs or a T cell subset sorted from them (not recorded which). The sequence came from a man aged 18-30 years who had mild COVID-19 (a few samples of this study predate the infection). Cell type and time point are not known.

CDR3 nucleotide sequence: TGTGCCAGCCGCCGACAGGAAAATGAGCAGTTCTTC. It is translated as CASRRQENEQFF. V is TRBV28 and J is TRBJ2-1; TRBD1 might be the D (6 bases). Looked up from germline, CDR1 is MDHEN and CDR2 is SYDVKM. The CDR3 covers 12 residues. V gave up 8 bases and J gave up 7 bases, with 12 bases separating them.